These 22 T cell receptor beta chains were sequenced from one sample in a study of T cells in Graves' hyperthyroidism and ophthalmopathy. Using RNA transcripts as the source, TCR beta CDR3 regions were amplified. First-round RT-PCR targeting the TCR CDR3 was performed with the HTBI primer set. TCRdb re-derived calls from the multiplex PCR reads in MiXCR, one entry per CDR3 protein. Of 370,000 or so distinct CDR3 sequences listed, around a sixth are singletons. Material for sequencing was blood. Receptors originate from a woman aged 18-29 years with Graves' hyperthyroidism that later progressed to Graves' ophthalmopathy.

The gene calls are TRBV27 and TRBJ2-1; 8 bases fit TRBD1. The germline V gene has CDR1 MNHEY and CDR2 SMNVEV (reference sequence). The trim removed 4 bases at V and 9 bases at J, leaving 8 bases unmatched. The CDR3 is 14 residues long. The CDR3 loop reads CASSWGDRLSEQFF. The CDR3, as DNA: TGTGCCAGCAGTTGGGGGGACAGGTTGTCTGAGCAGTTCTTC.

To note about this clonotype: This may arise from a read error, as a much more abundant clone is one base away. This CDR3 is missing its conserved last phenylalanine or tryptophan, likely due to a read error. The chain has TRBV28 and TRBJ2-7; 9 bases line up with TRBD2. V lost 6 bases and J lost 3; bases outside the gene matches: 12. Germline-derived CDR1 and CDR2 are MDHEN and SYDVKM. The CDR3 loop spans 16 amino acids. The CDR3 DNA reads as TGTGCCAGCAGGCAGTTCCCCCTAGCGGGAAACTACGAGCAGTACCTC. It codes for CASRQFPLAGNYEQYL.

The CDR3 reads CSVERSLPYNEQFF. The CDR3 DNA reads as TGCAGCGTCGAACGGAGCCTCCCCTACAATGAGCAGTTCTTC. The chain recombines TRBV29-1 with TRBJ2-1; D unresolved. The germline V and J ends were trimmed by 6 bases and 2 bases, with 14 bases remaining between them. From germline, CDR1 is SQVTM and CDR2 ANQGSEA. The CDR3 extends over 14 amino acids.

This clonotype was counted many times. This chain uses TRBV3-1 with TRBJ2-1; weak D call: TRBD2 (5 bases). The germline CDR1 and CDR2 sequences are LGHDT and YNNKEL (reference sequence). Trimming took 0 bases from V and 0 from J, leaving 9 bases between them. This CDR3 is 16 amino acids long. This CDR3 is CASSQETISSYNEQFF. DNA of the CDR3: TGTGCCAGCAGCCAAGAGACTATTTCCTCCTACAATGAGCAGTTCTTC.

This clonotype was seen only a few times. The chain is built from TRBV4-1 and TRBJ2-7; perhaps TRBD1 as D (6 bases). Germline CDR1 MGHRA, CDR2 YSYEKL. The CDR3 runs to 15 residues. V was clipped by 4 bases and J by 2 bases, with 15 bases between them. Written as DNA, the CDR3 is TGCGCCAGCAGCCTACTCCGGGACAATACCTACGAGCAGTACTTC. Its translation: CASSLLRDNTYEQYF.

This clonotype occurred many times. V usage is TRBV27 and J usage is TRBJ2-3, with D uncertain. Per germline, CDR1 MNHEY and CDR2 SMNVEV (reference sequence). Trimming shortened V by 2 bases and J by 0 bases, and 9 bases separated the two germline ends. The CDR3 has 15 amino acids. CDR3 in amino acids: CASSLGPKSTDTQYF. The CDR3 DNA reads as TGTGCCAGCAGTTTAGGGCCGAAGAGCACAGATACGCAGTATTTT.

This clonotype was counted at least ten times. The chain has TRBV7-3 and TRBJ2-1; 13 nucleotides match TRBD2. The V segment lost 6 bases and the J segment 6 bases; nucleotides outside the gene matches: 2. Looked up from germline, CDR1 is SGHTA and CDR2 is FQGTGA. There are 14 residues in the CDR3. CDR3 region: CASSWTSGSNEQFF. The CDR3 DNA reads TGTGCCAGCAGTTGGACTAGCGGGAGCAATGAGCAGTTCTTC.

This clonotype was seen at least ten times. Here the CDR3 DNA reads TGTGCCAGCAGTTTCAGGGTAAAAAGTAGTGAGCAGTTCTTC. The encoded protein is CASSFRVKSSEQFF. V gene TRBV27 combines with J gene TRBJ2-1; D might be TRBD1 (5 bases). CDR3 size: 14 residues. Germline V lookup: CDR1 MNHEY, CDR2 SMNVEV (reference sequence). V was shortened by 3 bases and J by 9 bases, with 15 bases between the two germline ends.

V and J are TRBV28 and TRBJ2-2, with 10 bases aligning to TRBD2. Per the germline V gene, CDR1 is MDHEN and CDR2 is SYDVKM. Germline trimming cut 3 bases from V and 3 bases from J; bases unmatched to any gene: 25. The CDR3 covers 23 residues. CDR3 DNA sequence: TGTGCCAGCAGTTTTAATTGGTCGGTTCGGCCCGCCCCCGGGACTAGCGACACCGGGGAGCTGTTTTTT. It codes for CASSFNWSVRPAPGTSDTGELFF.

Many counts were recorded for this clonotype. This rearrangement joins TRBV3-1 to TRBJ2-1, with a possible D match to TRBD2 (6 bases). CDR3 size: 13 residues. The germline V gene has CDR1 LGHDT and CDR2 YNNKEL (reference sequence). Deletions cut 3 bases from V and 5 bases from J, with 8 bases between. In DNA, the CDR3 is TGTGCCAGCAGCCACGGAGGGGACAATGAGCAGTTCTTC. Translated: CASSHGGDNEQFF.

The gene calls are TRBV5-4 and TRBJ2-2; D uncertain. CDR1 is SGHNT, CDR2 YYREEE, per germline (reference sequence). The V gene lost 4 bases and the J gene lost 4 bases, with 8 bases spanning the gap. This CDR3 comprises 13 residues. This CDR3 is CASSPVSTGELFF. DNA of the CDR3: TGTGCCAGCAGCCCCGTAAGCACCGGGGAGCTGTTTTTT.

By its share, this clonotype is medium-sized. V and J are TRBV7-8 and TRBJ1-5; TRBD1 might be the D (5 bases). This CDR3 is built from 15 residues. Germline V gene data show CDR1 as SGHVS and CDR2 as FQNEAQ. With 1 base removed from V and 6 bases from J, the gap between germline ends came to 13 bases. As DNA, the CDR3 is TGTGCCAGCAGCTTAGAGGCAGGGTGGACTCAGCCCCAGCATTTT. Its translation: CASSLEAGWTQPQHF.

The chain links TRBV6-1 to TRBJ2-7; D is possibly TRBD1 or TRBD2 (5 bases each). The CDR3 contains 14 residues. CDR1 is MNHNS and CDR2 is SASEGT in the germline V gene. V lost 4 bases and J lost 2, with 12 bases in between. Here the CDR3 reads CASSGPGSPYEQYF. CDR3 coding DNA: TGTGCCAGCAGTGGACCAGGGAGCCCCTACGAGCAGTACTTC.

In this sample, this clonotype turned up a few times. The chain uses TRBV6-1 and TRBJ2-6; no reliable D call. Germline V gene lookup returns CDR1 MNHNS and CDR2 SASEGT. Trimming shortened V by 9 bases and J by 0 bases, and 12 bases separated the two germline ends. This CDR3 has 15 amino acids. The CDR3 loop reads CASSQVTSGANVLTF. The DNA for the CDR3 is TGTGCCAGTTCTCAGGTCACCTCTGGGGCCAACGTCCTGACTTTC.

The CDR3 DNA reads as TGCGCCAGCAGCCAAGCCTTACAGGGGGGAGAGCAGTACTTC. Translating it yields CASSQALQGGEQYF. The chain recombines TRBV4-1 with TRBJ2-7; 8 bases align to TRBD1. The CDR3 contains 14 residues. Germline CDR1 is MGHRA and CDR2 is YSYEKL. V was clipped by 1 base and J by 7 bases; unmatched bases: 6.

The table lists this clonotype with many counts. The chain joins TRBV7-2 to TRBJ2-5, with D possibly matching TRBD2 (6 bases). The ends were cut back, 3 bases at V and 3 bases at J, with 17 bases in the middle. In germline, CDR1 is SGHTA, CDR2 FQGNSA. This CDR3 contains 16 residues. The CDR3 coding sequence is TGTGCCAGCAGCTTCCTCGGACTAAGGCGGGAAGAGACCCAGTACTTC. It codes for CASSFLGLRREETQYF.

This clonotype appeared many times. V usage is TRBV20-1 and J usage is TRBJ2-1; 7 bases map to TRBD2. Trimming cost V 1 base and J 8 bases; bases outside gene matches: 8. From germline, CDR1 is DFQATT and CDR2 SNEGSKA (reference sequence). The CDR3 spans 14 residues. CDR3 in amino acids: CSARVGGSGDEQFF. The CDR3 DNA sequence: TGCAGTGCTAGAGTGGGCGGGAGTGGGGATGAGCAGTTCTTC.

This clonotype has a count of ten or more. This chain joins TRBV6-2 or TRBV6-3 and TRBJ2-1, with 8 bases that match TRBD2. The CDR3 length is 16 residues. V was pared by 5 bases and J by 10 bases, with 16 bases of the junction left unmatched. The germline V gene has CDR1 MNHEY and CDR2 SVGEGT. CDR3 region: CASSHETSVPVEEQFF. The CDR3 nucleotides are TGTGCCAGCAGTCATGAGACTAGCGTCCCTGTAGAGGAGCAGTTCTTC.

This clonotype was recorded a few times. V is TRBV5-8 and J is TRBJ2-3, with unresolved D. Trimming pared 0 bases from V and 1 base from J, leaving 12 bases between. The germline gives CDR1 SGHTS, CDR2 YDEGEE. This CDR3 is 16 amino acids long. The CDR3 sequence: CASSLGMAWGTDTQYF. In nucleotides, the CDR3 is TGTGCCAGCAGCTTGGGAATGGCGTGGGGCACAGATACGCAGTATTTT. The full variable domain, completed using reference TRBV5-8 and TRBJ2-3, is EAGVTQSPTHLIKTRGQQATLRCSPISGHTSVYWYQQALGLGLQFLLWYDEGEERNRGNFPPRFSGRQFPNYSSELNVNALELEDSALYLCASSLGMAWGTDTQYFGPGTRLTVL.

This clonotype was found many times. The chain is built from TRBV28 and TRBJ2-2, with a tentative D call TRBD2 (6 bases). Germline CDR1 reads MDHEN; CDR2 reads SYDVKM. Trimming cost V 3 bases and J 0 bases, with 8 bases left between them. This CDR3 comprises 15 residues. The CDR3 spells CASSFGGANTGELFF. In nucleotides, the CDR3 is TGTGCCAGCAGTTTCGGCGGGGCGAACACCGGGGAGCTGTTTTTT. The variable domain in full, completed from reference TRBV28 and TRBJ2-2, reads DVKVTQSSRYLVKRTGEKVFLECVQDMDHENMFWYRQDPGLGLRLIYFSYDVKMKEKGDIPEGYSVSREKKERFSLILESASTNQTSMYLCASSFGGANTGELFFGEGSRLTVL.

The rearrangement links TRBV4-1 to TRBJ1-4; no definite D call. The V end lost 1 base, the J end lost 6 bases, and 12 bases lay between the germline ends. There are 15 residues in the CDR3. Germline-derived CDR1 and CDR2 are MGHRA and YSYEKL. CDR3 sequence reads: CASSQADRDYEKLFF. The DNA of the CDR3 is TGCGCCAGCAGCCAAGCGGATAGGGATTATGAAAAACTGTTTTTT.

This clonotype showed up many times. The rearrangement uses TRBV5-1 and TRBJ2-1; 7 bases line up with TRBD2. V gave up 3 bases and J gave up 4 bases; unmatched junction bases: 10. Germline V gene lookup returns CDR1 SGHRS and CDR2 YFSETQ. This CDR3 comprises 16 residues. CDR3 sequence reads: CASSYSESSGYNEQFF. The CDR3 region has the DNA TGCGCCAGCAGCTACTCCGAGTCTAGCGGATACAATGAGCAGTTCTTC.